These 26 T cell receptor beta chains were all obtained from the same sample, sequenced in a study of vaccination effects on CD4 cells after COVID-19. Antigen-specific CD4+ T cell clonotypes were called by their expansion after viral peptide-pool culture in ViraFEST. Cells that had been cultured for roughly 9 days were the source of isolated CD4+ T cells. Each vaccine recipient was nucleocapsid antibody negative and had no prior SARS-CoV-2 infection. Sequenced by immunoSEQ multiplex PCR; TCRdb stores in-frame clones only, minus some. The table records about 27,000 clones, 73% of them present only once. Antigen specificity for these receptors is unknown. The source material was CD4+ T cells from PBMCs cultured with HCoV-NL63 spike peptides, sampled before COVID-19 vaccination. The receptors derive from a human donor who received a COVID-19 vaccine.

The chain joins TRBV6-5 to TRBJ2-1; 9 positions match TRBD2. Germline V gives CDR1 MNHEY, CDR2 SVGAGI. Losses at the gene ends were 2 bases for V and 4 bases for J; bases not matched to a gene: 3. This CDR3 spans 15 amino acids. CDR3 bases: TGTGCCAGCAGTTACGTAGCGGGGGCTTACAATGAGCAGTTCTTC. Protein sequence: CASSYVAGAYNEQFF.

The V gene is TRBV7-2, the J gene TRBJ1-1; D is undetermined. The CDR3 is 16 residues long. Germline CDR1 reads SGHTA; CDR2 reads FQGNSA. Trimming cost V 2 bases and J 5 bases, with 18 bases left between them. The CDR3 DNA sequence: TGTGCCAGCAGCTTATTATACAGACTGCGGTATACTGAAGCTTTCTTT. It yields the protein CASSLLYRLRYTEAFF.

This clone was counted a single time. CDR3 DNA sequence: TGTGCCAGCAGCTCATCTCGGACTGGGAGGGGAGAGACCCAGTACTTC. This gives the protein CASSSSRTGRGETQYF. The chain joins TRBV7-2 to TRBJ2-5; 7 positions agree with TRBD2. Germline V CDR1 and CDR2: SGHTA, FQGNSA. CDR3 length: 16 residues. J lost 4 bases, V lost 4 bases, and 12 bases had no gene match. Complete variable domain (other parts from reference TRBV7-2 and TRBJ2-5): GAGVSQSPSNKVTEKGKDVELRCDPISGHTALYWYRQSLGQGLEFLIYFQGNSAPDKSGLPSDRFSAERTGGSVSTLTIQRTQQEDSAVYLCASSSSRTGRGETQYFGPGTRLLVL.

The V and J genes are TRBV30 and TRBJ2-3; D unresolved. The germline gives CDR1 GTSNPN, CDR2 SVGIG (reference sequence). CDR3 length: 11 amino acids. V was shortened by 7 bases and J by 5 bases, with 10 bases between the two germline ends. CDR3 sequence reads: CAFSTRDTQYF. The CDR3 DNA reads TGTGCCTTTTCCACCAGAGATACGCAGTATTTT.

This clone was counted a single time. The rearrangement joins TRBV30 to TRBJ1-5; D not resolved. Trimming left V 4 bases short and J 7 bases short, with 14 bases between. Germline V lookup: CDR1 GTSNPN, CDR2 SVGIG (reference sequence). The CDR3 is made up of 13 amino acids. CDR3 sequence (DNA): TGTGCCTGGACCCCGGGCGTGGGGCAGCCCCAGCATTTT. It is translated as CAWTPGVGQPQHF. Full variable domain (remainder filled in from reference TRBV30 and TRBJ1-5): SQTIHQWPATLVQPVGSPLSLECTVEGTSNPNLYWYRQAAGRGLQLLFYSVGIGQISSEVPQNLSASRPQDRQFILSSKKLLLSDSGFYLCAWTPGVGQPQHFGDGTRLSIL.

The V and J genes are TRBV7-8 and TRBJ2-4; D remains ambiguous. Germline CDR1 is SGHVS and CDR2 is FQNEAQ. CDR3 length equals 12 residues. V shed 1 base and J shed 14 bases, with 12 bases lying between them. The DNA for the CDR3 is TGTGCCAGCAGCTTAGTTTCGGTAGAAAAGTACTTC. It encodes CASSLVSVEKYF.

The gene calls are TRBV5-1 and TRBJ2-3; a possible D gene is TRBD2 (5 bases). Deletions cut 0 bases from V and 1 base from J, with 12 bases between. Germline V gene data show CDR1 as SGHRS and CDR2 as YFSETQ. This CDR3 has 16 amino acids. The CDR3, as DNA: TGCGCCAGCAGCTTGGTCGGGCGGGCGGGCACAGATACGCAGTATTTT. Its protein product is CASSLVGRAGTDTQYF.

This clone was recorded a few times. The chain links TRBV6-5 to TRBJ2-3; D gene ambiguous. V dropped 6 bases and J dropped 6 bases, with 10 bases sitting between them. The germline V gene has CDR1 MNHEY and CDR2 SVGAGI. This CDR3 has 12 residues. CDR3 protein: CASSRNYDTQYF. The CDR3 coding sequence is TGTGCCAGCAGCCGTAACTACGATACGCAGTATTTT.

V usage is TRBV7-2 and J usage is TRBJ2-2; possibly TRBD1 or TRBD2 for D (5 bases each). V gave up 2 bases and J gave up 8 bases, with 15 bases separating them. Germline CDR1 reads SGHTA; CDR2 reads FQGNSA. The CDR3 length is 15 residues. In nucleotides, the CDR3 is TGTGCCAGCAGCTTAAAACAGGCCCCGGGGGGGGAGCTGTTTTTT. Translating gives CASSLKQAPGGELFF.

V gene TRBV6-5 combines with J gene TRBJ2-7, with D perhaps matching TRBD2 (5 bases). CDR3 length equals 14 residues. V was shortened by 7 bases and J by 1 base, with 14 bases between the two germline ends. Per germline, CDR1 MNHEY and CDR2 SVGAGI. The DNA for the CDR3 is TGTGCCAGCACGAAGGCGAGAGGGTCCTACGAGCAGTACTTC. Protein sequence: CASTKARGSYEQYF.

The chain is built from TRBV9 and TRBJ2-1; 9 bases align to TRBD2. Trimming at V came to 0 bases and at J to 9 bases, leaving 7 bases not matched to a gene. This CDR3 comprises 15 residues. The germline V gene encodes CDR1 SGDLS and CDR2 YYNGEE. The CDR3 sequence is CASSVAFSGGGEQFF. The CDR3 DNA follows: TGTGCCAGCAGCGTAGCTTTTAGCGGGGGAGGTGAGCAGTTCTTC.

The J gene is TRBJ2-1, the V gene TRBV27; the match to TRBD2 covers 9 bases. The CDR3 length is 15 residues. The germline gives CDR1 MNHEY, CDR2 SMNVEV (reference sequence). V lost 5 bases, J lost 8 bases, and 10 bases stayed unmatched. The CDR3 region is CASSVFSGSIDEQFF. DNA of the CDR3: TGTGCCAGCAGTGTATTTAGCGGGAGCATCGATGAGCAGTTCTTC.

The CDR3: CASSIVGGGGGANVLTF. CDR3 sequence (DNA): TGTGCCAGTAGTATAGTCGGAGGGGGAGGTGGGGCCAACGTCCTGACTTTC. The genes are TRBV19 and TRBJ2-6, with D possibly being TRBD1 or TRBD2 (6 bases each). This CDR3 comprises 17 residues. Trimming stripped 1 base from V and 3 bases from J, with 13 bases between. Germline CDR1 LNHDA, CDR2 SQIVND (reference sequence).

V and J are TRBV3-1 (or the pseudogene TRBV3-2) and TRBJ1-1; a weak D match, TRBD1 (6 bases). The CDR3 totals 16 residues. The V and J ends lost 1 base and 1 base respectively, with 13 bases between them. CDR1 and CDR2 (germline): LGHDT, YNNKEL (reference sequence). CDR3 region: CASSQVGWGRNTEAFF. The CDR3, as DNA: TGTGCCAGCAGCCAAGTGGGATGGGGGCGGAACACTGAAGCTTTCTTT.

The V and J genes are TRBV6-5 and TRBJ1-2; TRBD1 might be the D (5 bases). This CDR3 has 14 amino acids. V was shortened by 0 bases and J by 5 bases, with 10 bases between the two germline ends. In germline, CDR1 is MNHEY, CDR2 SVGAGI. The CDR3 reads CASSYSAGGYGYTF. Here the CDR3 DNA reads TGTGCCAGCAGTTACTCGGCGGGGGGGTATGGCTACACCTTC.

This chain uses TRBV2 with TRBJ2-7, with 7 positions matching TRBD1. V shed 6 bases and J 4 bases; nucleotides not matched to a gene: 15. CDR3 length equals 16 residues. Germline V lookup: CDR1 SNHLY, CDR2 FYNNEI. CDR3 DNA: TGTGCCAGCAGACTAACTACAGGGGCAGGGGTATACGAGCAGTACTTC. Its protein is CASRLTTGAGVYEQYF.

This chain uses TRBV27 with TRBJ2-7; 12 bases are a match to TRBD1. V trimming: 5 bases; J trimming: 7 bases; junction bases outside the gene matches: 6. This CDR3 contains 14 residues. Germline CDR1 and CDR2: MNHEY and SMNVEV (reference sequence). The CDR3 DNA reads TGTGCCAGCAGTAGGGACAGGGGGCTTGGAGAGCAGTACTTC. This gives the protein CASSRDRGLGEQYF.

There are a few counts of this clone. CDR3 residues: CASSYLRSPLHF. Written as DNA, the CDR3 is TGTGCCAGCAGTTACTTACGATCACCCCTCCACTTT. The chain links TRBV6-5 to TRBJ1-6; D call uncertain. This CDR3 has 12 residues. In germline, CDR1 is MNHEY, CDR2 SVGAGI. Trimming took 1 base from V and 10 from J, leaving 5 bases between them.

V and J are TRBV28 and TRBJ1-3; unclear D gene. The germline V gene encodes CDR1 MDHEN and CDR2 SYDVKM. Trimming left V 8 bases short and J 0 bases short, with 11 bases between. The CDR3 spans 14 residues. CDR3 DNA: TGTGCCAGCGGATCCCCTCACTCTGGAAACACCATATATTTT. This codes for CASGSPHSGNTIYF.

This chain joins TRBV5-1 and TRBJ2-1, with D maybe TRBD2 (6 bases). Germline V gene lookup returns CDR1 SGHRS and CDR2 YFSETQ. The CDR3 loop spans 15 amino acids. V gave up 0 bases and J gave up 0 bases, with 7 bases separating them. CDR3 DNA sequence: TGCGCCAGCAGCTTGGAGCGGGTCTCCTACAATGAGCAGTTCTTC. It specifies CASSLERVSYNEQFF.

This chain connects TRBV30 to TRBJ2-5; 11 bases match TRBD2. The V gene end was trimmed by 0 bases and the J gene end by 5 bases; junction bases not matched to a gene: 11. Germline assignment: CDR1 GTSNPN and CDR2 SVGIG (reference sequence). The CDR3 contains 17 residues. CDR3 DNA: TGTGCCTGGAGTGTGGGTCTAGCGGGAGGAGGTGGGGAGACCCAGTACTTC. Amino acid sequence: CAWSVGLAGGGGETQYF.

This clone was seen only once. V is TRBV30 and J is TRBJ2-3; 13 bases align to TRBD2. V shed 5 bases and J 6 bases; nucleotides not matched to a gene: 8. The CDR3 is 15 residues long. Per the germline V gene, CDR1 is GTSNPN and CDR2 is SVGIG (reference sequence). The CDR3 bases are TGTGCCTGGGGCCTACTAGCGGGGGGGCTGGATACGCAGTATTTT. Translation gives CAWGLLAGGLDTQYF.

The chain couples TRBV4-1 to TRBJ2-7; either TRBD1 or TRBD2 may fit D (6 bases each). This CDR3 is built from 19 residues. Trimming removed 2 bases from V and 3 bases from J, with 26 bases in between. CDR1 and CDR2 (germline): MGHRA, YSYEKL. Here the CDR3 reads CASSQPRFRGGREFYEQYF. The CDR3 nucleotides read TGCGCCAGCAGCCAACCCCGTTTCCGAGGGGGGCGCGAGTTCTACGAGCAGTACTTC.

This clone came up once. The V gene is TRBV4-2, the J gene TRBJ2-3; 9 nucleotides match TRBD2. Losses at the gene ends were 4 bases for V and 2 bases for J; bases not matched to a gene: 10. CDR1 and CDR2 (germline): LGHNA, YNFKEQ. The CDR3 length is 17 residues. The CDR3 reads CASSRGELAGNTDTQYF. CDR3 nucleotides: TGTGCCAGCAGCCGAGGAGAGCTAGCGGGAAACACAGATACGCAGTATTTT.

The rearrangement uses TRBV9 and TRBJ1-3; D uncertain. Trimming removed 5 bases at V and 4 bases at J, with 10 bases between. Looked up from germline, CDR1 is SGDLS and CDR2 is YYNGEE. The CDR3 sequence is 13 residues long. The CDR3 is CASRKDPGNTIYF. The CDR3 DNA sequence: TGTGCCAGCAGGAAGGACCCCGGAAACACCATATATTTT.

This sequence joins TRBV5-5 and TRBJ2-2; either TRBD1 or TRBD2 may fit D (5 bases each). V lost 0 bases and J lost 5, with 14 bases in between. Germline-derived CDR1 and CDR2 are SGHKS and YYEKEE (reference sequence). This CDR3 spans 16 amino acids. The CDR3 spells CASSLVGERGTGELFF. The CDR3, as DNA: TGTGCCAGCAGCTTGGTGGGGGAGCGCGGAACCGGGGAGCTGTTTTTT.